Listed below are T cell receptor beta chains from one sample, sequenced in a study. MiXCR, run by TCRdb on the 5' RACE reads, gives a single entry per CDR3 protein. The sample lists about 59,000 distinct CDR3 sequences; under 25% were seen once. Source material: tumor-infiltrating Tregs sorted from the breast tumor. The receptors stem from a female donor with breast cancer. Each CDR3 is given with its conserved first and last residue. D genes are given only for firm matches. Clone size is stated in some rows and not others, as once, few, many or a class when expanded.

clone_size: few; j_call: TRBJ2-2; d_call: .; v_call: TRBV18; cdr3_aa: CASSPPNTGELFF; cdr3_nt: TGTGCCAGCTCACCACCGAACACCGGGGAGCTGTTTTTT
clone_size: .; j_call: TRBJ2-7; d_call: .; v_call: TRBV7-6; cdr3_aa: CASSPGLSRSSYEQYF; cdr3_nt: TGTGCCAGCAGCCCTGGGCTAAGCAGGAGCTCCTACGAGCAGTACTTC
clone_size: .; j_call: TRBJ2-1; d_call: TRBD2; v_call: TRBV5-1; cdr3_aa: CASSLGLAGGNEQFF; cdr3_nt: TGCGCCAGCAGCTTGGGGTTAGCGGGGGGTAATGAGCAGTTCTTC
clone_size: few; j_call: TRBJ1-2; d_call: TRBD1; v_call: TRBV2; cdr3_aa: CASIQGASYGYTF; cdr3_nt: TGTGCCAGCATTCAGGGGGCGAGCTATGGCTACACCTTC
clone_size: .; j_call: TRBJ2-7; d_call: .; v_call: TRBV29-1; cdr3_aa: CSVELDSNYEQYF; cdr3_nt: TGCAGCGTTGAATTGGACAGCAACTACGAGCAGTACTTC
clone_size: many; j_call: TRBJ1-5; d_call: .; v_call: TRBV4-1; cdr3_aa: CASSRAGLFSNQPQHF; cdr3_nt: TGCGCCAGCAGCCGGGCAGGGCTATTCAGCAATCAGCCCCAGCATTTT
clone_size: many; j_call: TRBJ2-5; d_call: TRBD2; v_call: TRBV12-3/TRBV12-4; cdr3_aa: CASSRPSGGVDF; cdr3_nt: TGTGCCAGCAGTCGCCCTAGCGGGGGGGTCGACTTC
clone_size: .; j_call: TRBJ2-7; d_call: TRBD2; v_call: TRBV10-2; cdr3_aa: CASSERSSGGEQYF; cdr3_nt: TGCGCCAGCAGTGAAAGGAGTAGCGGGGGGGAGCAGTACTTC
clone_size: .; j_call: TRBJ2-2; d_call: .; v_call: TRBV6-1; cdr3_aa: CASKLWGTGELFF; cdr3_nt: TGTGCCAGCAAGTTATGGGGCACCGGGGAGCTGTTTTTT
clone_size: .; j_call: TRBJ1-1; d_call: TRBD1; v_call: TRBV28; cdr3_aa: CASSLETGGAFF; cdr3_nt: TGTGCCAGCAGTTTGGAGACAGGGGGGGCTTTCTTT